The entry below gives a single TCR beta chain sequence along with its context. Assay used: immunoSEQ multiplex PCR; TCRdb lists only in-frame clones, some missing. The sample shows roughly 38,000 clones, approximately 88% of them seen only once. The record originates from a study of T cell changes during pregnancy in multiple sclerosis. The material was CD4+ T cells from peripheral blood mononuclear cells, obtained before pregnancy. This receptor was identified in a female donor with multiple sclerosis, enrolled in a pregnancy study.

This CDR3 is CASSLVTGVSGETQYF. DNA for the CDR3: TGCGCCAGCAGCTTGGTGACAGGGGTATCAGGGGAGACCCAGTACTTC. The chain couples TRBV5-1 to TRBJ2-5, with TRBD1 matching 8 bases. CDR1 and CDR2 from the germline V gene are SGHRS and YFSETQ. The CDR3 is 16 amino acids. The V and J ends lost 0 bases and 5 bases, in that order; junction bases with no gene match: 9.